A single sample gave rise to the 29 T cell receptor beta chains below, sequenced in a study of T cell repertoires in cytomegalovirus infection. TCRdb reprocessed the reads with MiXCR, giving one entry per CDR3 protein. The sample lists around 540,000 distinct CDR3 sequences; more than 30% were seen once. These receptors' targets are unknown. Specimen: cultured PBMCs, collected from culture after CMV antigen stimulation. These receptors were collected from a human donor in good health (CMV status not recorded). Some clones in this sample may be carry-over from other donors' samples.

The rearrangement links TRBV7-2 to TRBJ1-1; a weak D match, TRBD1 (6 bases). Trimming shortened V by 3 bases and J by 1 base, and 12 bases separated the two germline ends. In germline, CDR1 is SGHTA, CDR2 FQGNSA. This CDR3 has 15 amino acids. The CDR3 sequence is CASSFFGGSNTEAFF. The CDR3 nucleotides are TGTGCCAGCAGCTTCTTCGGGGGCTCGAACACTGAAGCTTTCTTT. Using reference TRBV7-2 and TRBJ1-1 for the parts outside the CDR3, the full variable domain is GAGVSQSPSNKVTEKGKDVELRCDPISGHTALYWYRQSLGQGLEFLIYFQGNSAPDKSGLPSDRFSAERTGGSVSTLTIQRTQQEDSAVYLCASSFFGGSNTEAFFGQGTRLTVV.

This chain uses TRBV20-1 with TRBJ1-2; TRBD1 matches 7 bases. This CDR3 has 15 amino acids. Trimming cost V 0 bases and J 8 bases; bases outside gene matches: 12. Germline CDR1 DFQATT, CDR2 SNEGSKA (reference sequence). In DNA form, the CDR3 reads TGCAGTGCTAGAGATGAGGCAGGGGGGATTATAGGCTACACCTTC. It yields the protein CSARDEAGGIIGYTF.

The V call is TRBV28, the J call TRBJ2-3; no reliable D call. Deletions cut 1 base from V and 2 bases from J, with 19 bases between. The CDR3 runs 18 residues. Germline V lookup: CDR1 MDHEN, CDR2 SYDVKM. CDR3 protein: CASSLSLGRPWATDTQYF. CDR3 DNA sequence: TGTGCCAGCAGTTTATCCCTGGGTCGGCCATGGGCCACAGATACGCAGTATTTT.

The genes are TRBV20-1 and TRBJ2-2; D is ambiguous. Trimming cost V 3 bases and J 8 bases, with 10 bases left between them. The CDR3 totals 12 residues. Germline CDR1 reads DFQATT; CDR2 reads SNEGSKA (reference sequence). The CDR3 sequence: CSASSPEGELFF. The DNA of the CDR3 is TGCAGTGCTAGTAGCCCAGAGGGGGAGCTGTTTTTT.

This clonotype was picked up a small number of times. CDR3 amino acids: CASSIRLAGGLNEQFF. The DNA of the CDR3 is TGTGCCAGTAGTATTCGCCTAGCGGGAGGGTTAAATGAGCAGTTCTTC. The chain combines TRBV19 with TRBJ2-1; 12 bases fit TRBD2. Germline-derived CDR1 and CDR2 are LNHDA and SQIVND (reference sequence). This CDR3 region has 16 residues. The V and J ends lost 3 bases and 7 bases, in that order; junction bases with no gene match: 7.

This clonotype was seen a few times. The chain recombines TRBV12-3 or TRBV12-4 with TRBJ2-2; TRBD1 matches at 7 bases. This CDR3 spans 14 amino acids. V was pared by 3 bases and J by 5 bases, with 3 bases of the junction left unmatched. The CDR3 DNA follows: TGTGCCAGCAGTTTTAGGGGGCAGACCGGGGAGCTGTTTTTT. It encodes CASSFRGQTGELFF.

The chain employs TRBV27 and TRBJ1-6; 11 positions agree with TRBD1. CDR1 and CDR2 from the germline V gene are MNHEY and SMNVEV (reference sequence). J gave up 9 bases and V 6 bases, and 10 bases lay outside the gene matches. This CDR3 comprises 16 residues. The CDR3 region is CASSQTGQGVGSPLHF. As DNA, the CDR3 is TGTGCCAGCAGCCAAACGGGACAGGGGGTTGGTTCACCCCTCCACTTT.

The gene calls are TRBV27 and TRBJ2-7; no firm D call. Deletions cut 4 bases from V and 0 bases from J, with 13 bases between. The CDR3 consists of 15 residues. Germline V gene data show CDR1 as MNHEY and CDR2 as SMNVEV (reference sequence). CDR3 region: CASSSPRNHSYEQYF. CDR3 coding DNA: TGTGCCAGCAGTTCACCGCGAAACCACTCCTACGAGCAGTACTTC.

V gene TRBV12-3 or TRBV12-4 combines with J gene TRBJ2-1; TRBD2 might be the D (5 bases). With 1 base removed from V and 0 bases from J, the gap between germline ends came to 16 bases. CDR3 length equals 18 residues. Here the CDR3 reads CASSLDGLRVTSYNEQFF. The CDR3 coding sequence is TGTGCCAGCAGTTTAGACGGACTGCGGGTGACCTCCTACAATGAGCAGTTCTTC.

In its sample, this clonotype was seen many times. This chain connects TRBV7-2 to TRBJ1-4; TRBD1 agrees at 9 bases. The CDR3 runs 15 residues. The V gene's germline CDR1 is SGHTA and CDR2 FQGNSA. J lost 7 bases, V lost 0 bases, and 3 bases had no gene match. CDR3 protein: CASSLAGQGTEKLFF. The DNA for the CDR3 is TGTGCCAGCAGCTTAGCGGGACAGGGCACTGAAAAACTGTTTTTT.

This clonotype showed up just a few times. The CDR3 region is CASSSGVGNSPLHF. As DNA, the CDR3 is TGTGCCAGCAGTTCGGGGGTAGGGAATTCACCCCTCCACTTT. The gene calls are TRBV7-2 and TRBJ1-6; D perhaps matches TRBD1 (5 bases). The V gene's germline CDR1 is SGHTA and CDR2 FQGNSA. V lost 6 bases to trimming and J lost 7 bases, with 13 bases between them. This CDR3 has 14 residues.

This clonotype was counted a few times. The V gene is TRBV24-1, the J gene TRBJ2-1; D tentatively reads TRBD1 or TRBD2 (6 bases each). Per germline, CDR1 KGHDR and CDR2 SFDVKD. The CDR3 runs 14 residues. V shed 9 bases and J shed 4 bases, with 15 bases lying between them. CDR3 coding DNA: TGTGCCACCCATTCGGGGGCGGGGTACAATGAGCAGTTCTTC. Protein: CATHSGAGYNEQFF.

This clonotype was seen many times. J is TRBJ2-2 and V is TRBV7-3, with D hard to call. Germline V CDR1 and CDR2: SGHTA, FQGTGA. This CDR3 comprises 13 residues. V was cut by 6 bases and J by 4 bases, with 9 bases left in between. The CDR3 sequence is CASSSTGTGELFF. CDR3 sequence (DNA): TGTGCCAGCAGTTCGACGGGCACCGGGGAGCTGTTTTTT.

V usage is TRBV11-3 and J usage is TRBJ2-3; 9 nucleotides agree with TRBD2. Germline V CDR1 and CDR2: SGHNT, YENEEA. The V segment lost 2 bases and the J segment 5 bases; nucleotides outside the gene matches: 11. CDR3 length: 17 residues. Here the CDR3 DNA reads TGTGCCAGCAGCTTAAATAGCGGGAGAGCCGGGGGAGATACGCAGTATTTT. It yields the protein CASSLNSGRAGGDTQYF.

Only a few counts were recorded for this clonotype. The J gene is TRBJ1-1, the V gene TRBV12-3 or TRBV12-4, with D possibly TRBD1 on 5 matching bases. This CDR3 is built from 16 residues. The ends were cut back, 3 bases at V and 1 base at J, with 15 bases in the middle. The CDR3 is CASSLGLGQGNTEAFF. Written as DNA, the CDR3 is TGTGCCAGCAGTTTGGGGTTGGGGCAGGGGAACACTGAAGCTTTCTTT.

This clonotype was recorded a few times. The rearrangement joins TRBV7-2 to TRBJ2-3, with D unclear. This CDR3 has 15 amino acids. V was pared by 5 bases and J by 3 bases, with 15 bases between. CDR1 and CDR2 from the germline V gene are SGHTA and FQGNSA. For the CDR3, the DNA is TGTGCCAGCAGCCCCAGCCGGGTCGCAACAGATACGCAGTATTTT. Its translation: CASSPSRVATDTQYF.

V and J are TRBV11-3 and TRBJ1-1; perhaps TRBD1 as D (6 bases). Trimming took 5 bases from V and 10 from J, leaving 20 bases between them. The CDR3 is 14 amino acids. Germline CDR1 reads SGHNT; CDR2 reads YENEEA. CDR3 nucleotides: TGTGCCAGCAGCCCCGGGGACACCCAAGCCCTAGCTTTCTTT. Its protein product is CASSPGDTQALAFF.

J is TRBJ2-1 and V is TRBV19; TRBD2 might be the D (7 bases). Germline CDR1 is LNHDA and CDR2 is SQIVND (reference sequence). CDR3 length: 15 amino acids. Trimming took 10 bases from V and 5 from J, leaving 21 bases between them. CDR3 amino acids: CATLGGEGLDNEQFF. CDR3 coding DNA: TGTGCCACCCTAGGGGGGGAGGGACTTGACAATGAGCAGTTCTTC.

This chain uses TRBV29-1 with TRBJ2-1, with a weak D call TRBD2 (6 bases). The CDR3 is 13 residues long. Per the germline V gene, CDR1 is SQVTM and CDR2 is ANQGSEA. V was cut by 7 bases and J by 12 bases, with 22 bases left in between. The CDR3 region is CSAAPGTQQSQFF. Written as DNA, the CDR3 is TGCAGCGCCGCTCCGGGGACTCAACAGTCGCAGTTCTTC.

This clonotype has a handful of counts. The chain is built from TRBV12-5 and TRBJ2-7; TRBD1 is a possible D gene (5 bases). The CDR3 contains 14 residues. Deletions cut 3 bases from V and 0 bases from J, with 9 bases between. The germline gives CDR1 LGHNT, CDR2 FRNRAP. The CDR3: CASGLGAASYEQYV. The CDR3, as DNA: TGTGCTAGTGGTTTAGGGGCAGCCTCCTACGAGCAGTACGTC.

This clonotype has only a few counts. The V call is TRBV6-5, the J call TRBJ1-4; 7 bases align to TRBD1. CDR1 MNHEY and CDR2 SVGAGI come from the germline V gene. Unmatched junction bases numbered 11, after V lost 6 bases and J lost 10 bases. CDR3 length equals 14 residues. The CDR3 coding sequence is TGTGCCAGCAGGCAGGGGGTCGCGAGCGGAAAACTGTTTTTT. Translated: CASRQGVASGKLFF.

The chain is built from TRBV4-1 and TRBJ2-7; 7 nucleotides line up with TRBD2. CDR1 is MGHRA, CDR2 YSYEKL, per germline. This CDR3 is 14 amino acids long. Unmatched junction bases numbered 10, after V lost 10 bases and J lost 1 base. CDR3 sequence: CATQAPSGSYEQYF. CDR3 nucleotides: TGCGCCACCCAAGCCCCTAGCGGTTCCTACGAGCAGTACTTC.

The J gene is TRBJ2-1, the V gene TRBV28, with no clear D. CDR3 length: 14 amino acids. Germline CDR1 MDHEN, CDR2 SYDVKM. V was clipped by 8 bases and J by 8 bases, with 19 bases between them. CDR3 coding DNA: TGTGCCAGCCAAAGTGGGGTCCCAACTTATGAGCAGTTCTTC. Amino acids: CASQSGVPTYEQFF.

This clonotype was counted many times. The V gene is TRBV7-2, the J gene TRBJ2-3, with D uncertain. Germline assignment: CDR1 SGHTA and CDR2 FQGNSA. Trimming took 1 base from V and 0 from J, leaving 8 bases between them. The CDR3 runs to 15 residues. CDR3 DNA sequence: TGTGCCAGCAGCTTAGAAGGTCCTAGCACAGATACGCAGTATTTT. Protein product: CASSLEGPSTDTQYF.

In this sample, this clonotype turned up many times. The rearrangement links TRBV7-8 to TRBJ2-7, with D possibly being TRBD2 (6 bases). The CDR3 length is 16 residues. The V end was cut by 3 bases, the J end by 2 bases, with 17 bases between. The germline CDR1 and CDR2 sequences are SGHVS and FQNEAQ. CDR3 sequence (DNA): TGTGCCAGCAGCTTGGAAGTGGGGGGAATTCCCTACGAGCAGTACGTC. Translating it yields CASSLEVGGIPYEQYV.

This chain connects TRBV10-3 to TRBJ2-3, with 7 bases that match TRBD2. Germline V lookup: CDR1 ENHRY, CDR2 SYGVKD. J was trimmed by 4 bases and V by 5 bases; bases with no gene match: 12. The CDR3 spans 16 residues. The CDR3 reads CAISYSLGGDPDTQYF. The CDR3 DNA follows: TGTGCCATCAGTTACTCCCTGGGGGGGGACCCAGATACGCAGTATTTT.

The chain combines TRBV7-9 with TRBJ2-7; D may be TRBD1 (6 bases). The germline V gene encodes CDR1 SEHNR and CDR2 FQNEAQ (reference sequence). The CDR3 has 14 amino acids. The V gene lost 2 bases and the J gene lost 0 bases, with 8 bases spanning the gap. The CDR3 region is CASSLMDSSYEQYV. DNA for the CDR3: TGTGCCAGCAGCTTAATGGACAGCTCCTACGAGCAGTACGTC.

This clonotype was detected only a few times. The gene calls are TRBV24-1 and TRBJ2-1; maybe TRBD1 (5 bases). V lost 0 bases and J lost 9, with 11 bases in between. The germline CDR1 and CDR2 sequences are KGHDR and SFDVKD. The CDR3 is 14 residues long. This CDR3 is CATSDLGQGGEQFF. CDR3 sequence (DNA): TGTGCCACCAGTGATTTGGGCCAGGGCGGTGAGCAGTTCTTC.

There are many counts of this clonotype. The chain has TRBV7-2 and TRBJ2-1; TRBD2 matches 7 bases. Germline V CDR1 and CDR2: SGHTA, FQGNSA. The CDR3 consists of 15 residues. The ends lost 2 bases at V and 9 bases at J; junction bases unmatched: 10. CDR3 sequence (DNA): TGTGCCAGCAGCTTACTGGCTAGCGGCTTTGGTGAGCAGTTCTTC. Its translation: CASSLLASGFGEQFF.